One sample yielded the 29 T cell receptor beta chains listed below, sequenced in a study of T cells in women clearing cervical HPV infection. The method was immunoSEQ multiplex PCR; TCRdb's version includes in-frame clones alone and lacks a portion of them. Its table lists about 24,000 clones. The material sequenced was blood buffy coat. The receptors shown here come from a woman between 18 and 69 years old with a cervical HPV16 infection that either progressed to CIN3+ or cleared (not recorded which).

In the case of this clone: The read ends 3 residues shy of where the CDR3 ends; the end is completed using the germline J gene. The chain employs TRBV20-1 and TRBJ2-3, with 7 bases lining up with TRBD1. The CDR3 extends over 14 amino acids. Per germline, CDR1 DFQATT and CDR2 SNEGSKA (reference sequence). This CDR3 is CSVEGAADGETQYF. Incomplete CDR3 DNA: TGCAGTGTAGAGGGGGCGGCTGATGGAGAGACG.

Note on this clone: The read stops 3 residues short of the end of the CDR3; the missing end is completed from the germline J gene. J is TRBJ1-1 and V is TRBV7-9; tentatively, D is TRBD1 (5 bases). The germline gives CDR1 SEHNR, CDR2 FQNEAQ (reference sequence). V gave up 5 bases and J gave up 1 base, with 14 bases separating them. The CDR3 loop spans 15 amino acids. The sequenced CDR3 bases are TGTGCCAGCAGCGTACCTCCGACAGCGAACACTGAA. Translating gives CASSVPPTANTE. The CDR3 reads in full as CASSVPPTANTEAFF.

Worth noting for this clone: The read is 3 residues too short to cover the CDR3 end, so that end is filled in from the germline J gene. The genes are TRBV20-1 and TRBJ2-7, with TRBD1 matching 9 bases. The CDR3 is 19 amino acids. Germline CDR1 is DFQATT and CDR2 is SNEGSKA (reference sequence). V was clipped by 3 bases and J by 0 bases; unmatched bases: 18. The CDR3 is CSASKKGQGVQRVSYEQYF. The DNA read from the CDR3 is TGCAGTGCTAGCAAGAAGGGACAGGGAGTCCAGCGGGTCTCCTACGAG.

As for this clone: Read sequence stops 3 residues before the CDR3 end, and the germline J gene provides the missing end. The chain is built from TRBV20-1 and TRBJ2-7; D call uncertain. Trimming pared 0 bases from V and 0 bases from J, leaving 12 bases between. The length of the CDR3 is 15 residues. Germline V CDR1 and CDR2: DFQATT, SNEGSKA (reference sequence). The CDR3 loop reads CSARDQGGYSYEQYF. CDR3 bases read: TGCAGTGCTAGAGACCAAGGCGGATACTCCTACGAG.

As regards this clone: Read sequence stops 3 residues before the CDR3 end, and the germline J gene provides the missing end. V and J are TRBV3-1 (or the pseudogene TRBV3-2) and TRBJ2-1; the D gene is possibly TRBD2 (7 bases). CDR3 length: 15 residues. In germline, CDR1 is LGHDT, CDR2 YNNKEL (reference sequence). V shed 2 bases and J shed 4 bases, with 12 bases lying between them. The DNA read from the CDR3 is TGTGCCAGCAGCCAAACGGGGGGCCGGTACAATGAG. Residues: CASSQTGGRYNE. From start to end, the CDR3 is CASSQTGGRYNEQFF.

As for this clone: The read finishes 3 residues shy of the CDR3 end, and the germline J gene is used to complete it. V usage is TRBV10-3 and J usage is TRBJ2-1, with 13 bases matching TRBD2. In germline, CDR1 is ENHRY, CDR2 SYGVKD. V lost 6 bases, J lost 7 bases, and 12 bases stayed unmatched. The length of the CDR3 is 17 residues. CDR3 DNA (partial): TGTGCCATCAGCCCCTCACTGACTAGCGGGGGGTTTAATGAG. Protein sequence: CAISPSLTSGGFNE. The full CDR3 protein is CAISPSLTSGGFNEQFF.

With regard to this clone: The read stops 3 residues short of the end of the CDR3; the missing end is completed from the germline J gene. The chain combines TRBV18 with TRBJ2-3; D is unresolved. V lost 6 bases and J lost 0, with 7 bases in between. The CDR3 consists of 13 residues. CDR1 KGHSH and CDR2 LQKENI come from the germline V gene. The CDR3 here is CASSLESTDTQYF. The sequenced CDR3 bases are TGTGCCAGCTCCCTAGAGAGCACAGATACG.

Concerning this clone itself: The read halts 3 residues ahead of the CDR3 end, with the missing end drawn from the germline J gene. The rearrangement links TRBV19 to TRBJ2-1; weak D call: TRBD2 (5 bases). The CDR3 has 18 amino acids. Germline V CDR1 and CDR2: LNHDA, SQIVND (reference sequence). Trimming cost V 0 bases and J 1 base, with 16 bases left between them. CDR3: CASSIDPSLAYSYNEQFF. The covered CDR3 bases are TGTGCCAGTAGTATAGACCCCTCCTTAGCGTATTCCTACAATGAG.

A note on this clone: Its ends do not fully match the called genes, so a read error is possible. Coverage ceases 3 residues before the CDR3 finishes, and the germline J gene fills in the end. V and J are TRBV7-9 and TRBJ1-3; tentative D call: TRBD1 (5 bases). The CDR3 contains 14 residues. Per germline, CDR1 SEHNR and CDR2 FQNEAQ (reference sequence). The part of the CDR3 DNA that was read is TGTGCCAGCAGCTCGCAGATTGTTACGGACACG. Amino acid sequence: CASSSQIVTDT. The entire CDR3 is CASSSQIVTDTIYF.

With regard to this clone: The read halts 3 residues ahead of the CDR3 end, with the missing end drawn from the germline J gene. V usage is TRBV19 and J usage is TRBJ2-5; 8 bases align to TRBD1. Trimming took 7 bases from V and 1 from J; bases not matched to a gene: 11. Germline-derived CDR1 and CDR2 are LNHDA and SQIVND (reference sequence). The length of the CDR3 is 16 residues. CDR3 bases read: TGTGCCAGTACACTGAACGGGGACAGGCGCCAAGAGACC. Its translation is CASTLNGDRRQET. The CDR3 in its entirety is CASTLNGDRRQETQYF. Combining the CDR3 with reference TRBV19 and TRBJ2-5 gives the whole variable domain DGGITQSPKYLFRKEGQNVTLSCEQNLNHDAMYWYRQDPGQGLRLIYYSQIVNDFQKGDIAEGYSVSREKKESFPLTVTSAQKNPTAFYLCASTLNGDRRQETQYFGPGTRLLVL.

Concerning this clone: An end of the junction differs from the germline gene, which may be a read error. Read sequence stops 3 residues before the CDR3 end, and the germline J gene provides the missing end. The chain recombines TRBV6-1 with TRBJ1-6; unclear D gene. This CDR3 is 15 amino acids long. Germline V CDR1 and CDR2: MNHNS, SASEGT. The CDR3 DNA, read in part, is TGTGCCAGCACTGAAGGTCGGGGATACTATTCACCC. Amino acid sequence: CASTEGRGYYSP. The CDR3 reads in full as CASTEGRGYYSPLHF.

Comments on this clone: Read coverage stops 3 residues before the CDR3 terminus; the germline J gene supplies the remainder. This chain uses TRBV9 with TRBJ2-3; 11 bases fit TRBD2. Germline values: CDR1 SGDLS, CDR2 YYNGEE. CDR3 length equals 16 residues. With 0 bases clipped from V and 6 bases from J, the junction kept 6 bases outside the gene matches. The DNA read from the CDR3 is TGTGCCAGCAGCGTAGCTACTAGCGGGAGAGGGGATACG. Translated: CASSVATSGRGDT. In full, the CDR3 is CASSVATSGRGDTQYF.

Regarding this clone: The DNA ends 3 residues before the CDR3 does, and the rest of the CDR3 is filled in from the germline J gene. This rearrangement joins TRBV29-1 to TRBJ2-7, with D uncertain. The CDR3 extends over 12 amino acids. Germline loops: CDR1 SQVTM, CDR2 ANQGSEA. Trimming took 6 bases from V and 3 from J, leaving 12 bases between them. The CDR3 reads CSVSPVYYEQYF. Partial CDR3 DNA: TGCAGCGTGTCTCCCGTATACTACGAG.

A note on this clone: The read stops 3 residues short of the end of the CDR3; the missing end is completed from the germline J gene. The J gene is TRBJ1-2, the V gene TRBV6-1; 7 bases agree with TRBD1. The CDR3 loop spans 14 amino acids. CDR1 and CDR2 from the germline V gene are MNHNS and SASEGT. V lost 2 bases, J lost 7 bases, and 7 bases stayed unmatched. CDR3 sequence reads: CASSERGQLAGYTF. CDR3 bases read: TGTGCCAGCAGTGAAAGGGGACAGCTGGCTGGC.

As concerns this clone: The read is 3 residues too short to cover the CDR3 end, so that end is filled in from the germline J gene. This chain uses TRBV7-9 with TRBJ2-5; D is unresolved. This CDR3 is 14 amino acids long. Germline V gene sequence: CDR1 SEHNR, CDR2 FQNEAQ (reference sequence). V shed 5 bases and J shed 2 bases, with 12 bases lying between them. CDR3 loop: CASSPRTGQETQYF. The CDR3 DNA, read in part, is TGTGCCAGCAGCCCTAGAACTGGGCAAGAGACC. The whole variable domain, remainder taken from reference TRBV7-9 and TRBJ2-5, is DTGVSQNPRHKITKRGQNVTFRCDPISEHNRLYWYRQTLGQGPEFLTYFQNEAQLEKSRLLSDRFSAERPKGSFSTLEIQRTEQGDSAMYLCASSPRTGQETQYFGPGTRLLVL.

Worth noting for this clone: The read ends 3 residues before the CDR3 terminus; that terminus is restored from the germline J gene. The V call is TRBV2, the J call TRBJ1-5; 8 nucleotides line up with TRBD1. Germline CDR1 SNHLY, CDR2 FYNNEI. This CDR3 contains 14 residues. V trimming: 7 bases; J trimming: 4 bases; junction bases outside the gene matches: 6. The sequenced CDR3 bases are TGTGCCAGCACCCTAGACAGGGGAAATCAGCCC. It specifies CASTLDRGNQP. The full CDR3 protein reads CASTLDRGNQPQHF. Looking up the rest from reference TRBV2 and TRBJ1-5 gives the full variable domain: EPEVTQTPSHQVTQMGQEVILRCVPISNHLYFYWYRQILGQKVEFLVSFYNNEISEKSEIFDDQFSVERPDGSNFTLKIRSTKLEDSAMYFCASTLDRGNQPQHFGDGTRLSIL.

Regarding this clone: Sequencing ends 3 residues short of the CDR3 end; the germline J gene provides the rest. V gene TRBV18 combines with J gene TRBJ2-1, with 9 bases lining up with TRBD2. This CDR3 region has 17 residues. The junction had 11 bases not matched to a gene; V was cut back by 4 bases and J by 4 bases. Germline-derived CDR1 and CDR2 are KGHSH and LQKENI. CDR3 bases read: TGTGCCAGCTCACTCGGGTGGGCTAGCGGGATTTACAATGAG. Protein product: CASSLGWASGIYNE. The CDR3 reads in full as CASSLGWASGIYNEQFF.

As for this clone: The CDR3 end falls 3 residues outside the read, so it is completed with the germline J gene. The V gene is TRBV7-2, the J gene TRBJ2-2; tentative D call: TRBD2 (6 bases). CDR3 size: 13 residues. Germline V gene data show CDR1 as SGHTA and CDR2 as FQGNSA. V was trimmed by 1 base and J by 7 bases, leaving 7 bases between them. The covered CDR3 bases are TGTGCCAGCAGCTTAGGAGCGGGCGGGGAG. Its protein is CASSLGAGGE. The entire CDR3 reads CASSLGAGGELFF.

About this clone itself: Read coverage stops 3 residues before the CDR3 terminus; the germline J gene supplies the remainder. This chain joins TRBV4-1 and TRBJ1-2; D is perhaps TRBD1 (5 bases). CDR3 size: 16 residues. Germline V gene data show CDR1 as MGHRA and CDR2 as YSYEKL. Between the trimmed V and J ends, which lost 0 bases and 0 bases, there was a span of 11 bases. CDR3 sequence reads: CASSQDPGGANYGYTF. The covered CDR3 bases are TGCGCCAGCAGCCAAGATCCGGGGGGAGCTAACTATGGC.

Concerning this clone itself: Read sequence stops 3 residues before the CDR3 end, and the germline J gene provides the missing end. The chain links TRBV11-3 to TRBJ2-1; no definite D call. There are 14 residues in the CDR3. Germline CDR1 SGHNT, CDR2 YENEEA. Trimming pared 0 bases from V and 1 base from J, leaving 4 bases between. The CDR3 loop reads CASSLEGSYNEQFF. Incomplete CDR3 DNA: TGTGCCAGCAGCTTAGAAGGTTCCTACAATGAG.

Comment on this clone: The DNA ends 3 residues before the CDR3 does, and the rest of the CDR3 is filled in from the germline J gene. The gene calls are TRBV7-9 and TRBJ2-2; D is perhaps TRBD2 (5 bases). The CDR3 spans 15 residues. Germline assignment: CDR1 SEHNR and CDR2 FQNEAQ (reference sequence). CDR3 bases read: TGTGCCAGCAGCTTATCGGGGTCGGGGAATTCACCG. Translation gives CASSLSGSGNSP. The whole CDR3 protein is CASSLSGSGNSPLFF.

In the case of this clone: Read coverage stops 3 residues before the CDR3 terminus; the germline J gene supplies the remainder. The chain uses TRBV6-4 and TRBJ2-1; D unresolved. Looked up from germline, CDR1 is MRHNA and CDR2 is SNTAGT. This CDR3 has 13 amino acids. V was trimmed by 3 bases and J by 5 bases, leaving 8 bases between them. The CDR3: CASSEGRNNEQFF. The covered CDR3 bases are TGTGCCAGCAGTGAAGGTCGAAACAATGAG.

Worth noting for this clone: The read falls 3 residues short of the CDR3 end, and the missing part is taken from the germline J gene. V usage is TRBV6-7 and J usage is TRBJ2-1; weak D call: TRBD1 (5 bases). TRBV6-7 is an open reading frame whose function is uncertain. CDR3 length: 16 amino acids. The V end was cut by 1 base, the J end by 4 bases, with 14 bases between. CDR3: CASSYWGSPYYNEQFF. The CDR3 bases that were read are TGTGCCAGCAGTTACTGGGGCTCCCCATATTACAATGAG.

Regarding this clone: The CDR3 goes on 3 residues after the read ends, and that part is filled in from the germline J gene. The chain has TRBV6-1 and TRBJ2-1, with 13 bases lining up with TRBD2. The germline CDR1 and CDR2 sequences are MNHNS and SASEGT. CDR3 length: 15 residues. Germline trimming cut 3 bases from V and 7 bases from J; bases unmatched to any gene: 3. CDR3 sequence: CASSDPGLAGNEQFF. CDR3 DNA (partial): TGTGCCAGCAGTGATCCGGGACTAGCGGGGAATGAG.

Judged by frequency, this clone is medium-sized. The sequence runs out 3 residues before the end of the CDR3; the remainder is reconstructed from the germline J gene. V is TRBV7-2 and J is TRBJ2-7; no firm D call. CDR3 length equals 15 residues. Deletions cut 4 bases from V and 0 bases from J, with 13 bases between. Germline V gene data show CDR1 as SGHTA and CDR2 as FQGNSA. The CDR3 sequence: CASSSNPAGSYEQYF. The sequenced CDR3 bases are TGTGCCAGCAGCTCAAACCCCGCAGGCTCCTACGAG.

As concerns this clone: The read halts 3 residues ahead of the CDR3 end, with the missing end drawn from the germline J gene. V is TRBV4-1 and J is TRBJ2-3, with 9 positions matching TRBD1. This CDR3 region has 16 residues. V shed 3 bases and J 2 bases; nucleotides not matched to a gene: 6. Germline V lookup: CDR1 MGHRA, CDR2 YSYEKL. CDR3: CASSHPGQGPTDTQYF. The CDR3 bases that were read are TGCGCCAGCAGCCACCCGGGACAGGGCCCCACAGATACG.

Comments on this clone: The missing CDR3 end, 3 residues past where the read stops, is filled in from the germline J gene. The chain links TRBV7-9 to TRBJ2-4; 11 nucleotides match TRBD1. The germline V gene encodes CDR1 SEHNR and CDR2 FQNEAQ (reference sequence). The CDR3 totals 15 residues. The CDR3 DNA, read in part, is TGTGCCAGCAGCATAGGACAGGGGGCTAACTATGGT. Encoded protein: CASSIGQGANYG. The entire CDR3 reads CASSIGQGANYGQYF.

In regard to this clone: The read gets to within 3 residues of the CDR3 end, and the germline J gene fills in the rest. The chain combines TRBV5-1 with TRBJ2-7; D perhaps matches TRBD1 (6 bases). The germline CDR1 and CDR2 sequences are SGHRS and YFSETQ. V dropped 4 bases and J dropped 5 bases, with 16 bases sitting between them. CDR3 length equals 14 residues. The CDR3 sequence: CASSTLTGGDEQYF. The sequenced CDR3 bases are TGCGCCAGCAGCACCCTGACAGGAGGCGACGAG.

With respect to this clone: The CDR3 end lies 3 residues beyond the end of the read and is filled in from the germline J gene. V gene TRBV5-3 combines with J gene TRBJ1-5; D gene unclear. TRBV5-3 falls under the ORF class, with uncertain function. V lost 0 bases, J lost 3 bases, and 10 bases lay in between. The CDR3 length is 15 residues. CDR3 protein: CARSLVGRVNQPQHF. The covered CDR3 bases are TGTGCCAGAAGCTTGGTTGGTCGCGTCAATCAGCCC.